This record looks at one TCR beta chain sequence and its context. The record originates from a study of T cells in Graves' hyperthyroidism and ophthalmopathy. Between the trimmed V and J ends, which lost 6 bases and 5 bases, there was a span of 16 bases. CDR1 and CDR2 from the germline V gene are LGHNA and YNFKEQ. The CDR3 runs 15 residues. Amplified regions were TCR beta CDR3 sequences from RNA transcripts. In the first-round RT-PCR of the TCR CDR3, the HTBI primer set was used. Each CDR3 protein gets one entry after TCRdb re-called the multiplex PCR reads with MiXCR. The table records about 270,000 distinct CDR3 sequences, around 15% of them present only once.

This receptor was identified in a woman in her fifties or sixties with Graves' hyperthyroidism that later progressed to Graves' ophthalmopathy. This chain uses TRBV4-2 with TRBJ2-2, with D possibly being TRBD1 or TRBD2 (6 bases each). Specimen: blood. CDR3 DNA sequence: TGTGCCAGCAGACTAAACAGGGAGGTAACCGGGGAGCTGTTTTTT. This gives the protein CASRLNREVTGELFF.